This TCR beta chain was found in a study of shared clonotypes between healthy human individuals. Study-wide results and caveats: Sampling covered nothing but blood. Tissue TCR repertoires likely differ from those found in blood.

Germline values: CDR1 MNHGY, CDR2 SVAAGI. This CDR3 is 19 amino acids long. Trimming took off 4 bases at V and 1 base at J, with 25 bases between the two ends. This table comes from immunoSEQ multiplex PCR, and its TCRdb copy is limited to in-frame clones, with some not included. The sample records roughly 1,500,000 clones, around 98% being singletons. About this clone: What it binds is not known.

This rearrangement joins TRBV6-9 to TRBJ2-5, with TRBD1 as a possible D gene (6 bases). Material for sequencing was naive CD4+ T cells sorted from blood. The subset is: CD45RA+ positively selected. The clonotype comes from a man in his thirties or forties in good health. For the CDR3, the DNA is TGTGCCAGCAGTTCCCCCCTTGGGGGCCACCCGATCGGCCAAGAGACCCAGTACTTC. It codes for CASSSPLGGHPIGQETQYF.